The 25 T cell receptor beta chains reported below all come from one sample, sequenced in a study of T cells in Graves' hyperthyroidism and ophthalmopathy. RNA transcripts yielded amplified TCR beta CDR3 regions. The primer set for the first-round RT-PCR of the TCR CDR3 was HTBI. TCRdb analysed the multiplex PCR reads with MiXCR anew, one entry per CDR3 protein. The table records about 690,000 distinct CDR3 sequences, around a sixth of them present only once. Sequenced: blood. These receptors originate from a man aged 45-65 years with Graves' hyperthyroidism.

V usage is TRBV6-1 and J usage is TRBJ2-1; D possibly corresponds to TRBD1 (7 bases). This CDR3 region has 17 residues. CDR1 and CDR2 (germline): MNHNS, SASEGT. V was clipped by 8 bases and J by 6 bases, with 26 bases between them. CDR3: CASPWESGRGAINEQFF. Here the CDR3 DNA reads TGTGCCAGCCCATGGGAGTCCGGCAGGGGGGCGATCAATGAGCAGTTCTTC.

This clonotype was counted many times. V gene TRBV27 combines with J gene TRBJ2-3, with TRBD2 matching 15 bases. The CDR3 has 16 residues. V lost 5 bases, J lost 5 bases, and 5 bases stayed unmatched. CDR1 is MNHEY, CDR2 SMNVEV, per germline (reference sequence). The CDR3 DNA is TGTGCCAGCAGTCTCGGACTAGCGGGAGGGAGAGATACGCAGTATTTT. Amino acid sequence: CASSLGLAGGRDTQYF.

This clonotype was detected ten times or more. CDR3 coding DNA: TGTGCCAGCAGCTTAGCAGGGAACGCATACAATGAGCAGTTCTTC. It specifies CASSLAGNAYNEQFF. This chain uses TRBV7-2 with TRBJ2-1; D is ambiguous. CDR1 is SGHTA, CDR2 FQGNSA, per germline. CDR3 length: 15 residues. V lost 0 bases and J 4 bases, leaving 10 bases between the germline ends. The variable domain in full, completed from reference TRBV7-2 and TRBJ2-1, reads GAGVSQSPSNKVTEKGKDVELRCDPISGHTALYWYRQSLGQGLEFLIYFQGNSAPDKSGLPSDRFSAERTGGSVSTLTIQRTQQEDSAVYLCASSLAGNAYNEQFFGPGTRLTVL.

This clonotype came up many times. The V gene is TRBV7-2, the J gene TRBJ2-5, with D unresolved. The CDR3 has 14 residues. Germline lookup yields CDR1 SGHTA and CDR2 FQGNSA. Trimming took 5 bases from V and 5 from J, leaving 15 bases between them. CDR3 sequence (DNA): TGTGCCAGCAGCCCTAGGACGACCTCGGAGACCCAGTACTTC. It encodes CASSPRTTSETQYF.

This clonotype was detected only a few times. J is TRBJ2-5 and V is TRBV6-2 or TRBV6-3; TRBD1 matches at 8 bases. The germline gives CDR1 MNHEY, CDR2 SVGEGT. The J segment lost 4 bases and the V segment lost 4 bases, leaving 5 bases of the junction unmatched. The CDR3 consists of 14 residues. The CDR3 nucleotides read TGTGCCAGCAGTTCCCGGACAGGGACAGAGACCCAGTACTTC. It translates to CASSSRTGTETQYF.

The chain joins TRBV27 to TRBJ2-2, with D uncertain. The CDR3 is 14 amino acids. With 4 bases removed from V and 3 bases from J, the gap between germline ends came to 9 bases. CDR1 and CDR2 (germline): MNHEY, SMNVEV (reference sequence). Here the CDR3 reads CASSWSPDTGELFF. CDR3 nucleotide sequence: TGTGCCAGCAGTTGGAGCCCAGACACCGGGGAGCTGTTTTTT.

This clonotype was seen ten or more times. The V and J genes are TRBV12-3 or TRBV12-4 and TRBJ2-7, with D possibly matching TRBD2 (6 bases). Deletions cut 1 base from V and 0 bases from J, with 13 bases between. CDR3 length: 16 amino acids. This chain's CDR3 is CASSLGGGLLSYEQYF. CDR3 nucleotides: TGTGCCAGCAGTTTAGGAGGTGGACTACTCTCCTACGAGCAGTACTTC.

This clonotype turned up a few times. The V and J genes are TRBV3-1 and TRBJ2-3, with TRBD1 matching over 7 bases. Germline V gene lookup returns CDR1 LGHDT and CDR2 YNNKEL (reference sequence). The CDR3 loop spans 16 amino acids. The V gene end was trimmed by 1 base and the J gene end by 8 bases; junction bases not matched to a gene: 12. The CDR3 region is CASSQALTGDQGTQYF. The CDR3 region has the DNA TGTGCCAGCAGCCAAGCGCTCACAGGGGACCAAGGTACGCAGTATTTT.

The chain is built from TRBV20-1 and TRBJ1-2; D gene ambiguous. CDR1 is DFQATT and CDR2 is SNEGSKA in the germline V gene (reference sequence). CDR3 length: 15 amino acids. The V end was cut by 0 bases, the J end by 0 bases, with 11 bases between. CDR3: CSARDRVESNYGYTF. The CDR3 DNA reads TGCAGTGCTAGAGATCGAGTAGAGTCTAACTATGGCTACACCTTC.

This clonotype was counted between two and nine times. A much larger clone sits a single nucleotide away, making a read error possible. The chain has TRBV12-3 or TRBV12-4 and TRBJ2-5; 7 positions match TRBD1. This CDR3 is 14 amino acids long. The CDR3 coding sequence is TGTGCCAGCAGTTTATTCGGACAGGCAGAGGCCCAGTACTTC. It codes for CASSLFGQAEAQYF.

This clonotype was picked up many times. The chain couples TRBV15 to TRBJ1-1; tentatively, D is TRBD1 (6 bases). Trimming left V 5 bases short and J 0 bases short, with 16 bases between. The CDR3 totals 16 residues. The V gene's germline CDR1 is LNHNV and CDR2 YYDKDF (reference sequence). The CDR3 DNA sequence: TGTGCCACCAGCGCACCAAGGGGGGTGATGAACACTGAAGCTTTCTTT. It specifies CATSAPRGVMNTEAFF.

Only a few counts were recorded for this clonotype. The V and J genes are TRBV5-1 and TRBJ2-1; perhaps TRBD2 as D (6 bases). CDR3 length: 14 residues. With 1 base removed from V and 7 bases from J, the gap between germline ends came to 12 bases. In germline, CDR1 is SGHRS, CDR2 YFSETQ. CDR3 DNA sequence: TGCGCCAGCAGCTTGTTAACTAGCCAGAATGAGCAGTTCTTC. Encoded protein: CASSLLTSQNEQFF.

The J gene is TRBJ2-1, the V gene TRBV5-1; D unresolved. V was trimmed by 1 base and J by 4 bases, leaving 12 bases between them. This CDR3 contains 15 residues. Germline CDR1 is SGHRS and CDR2 is YFSETQ. The CDR3 coding sequence is TGCGCCAGCAGCTTGATGGATATTACTTACAATGAGCAGTTCTTC. This sequence encodes CASSLMDITYNEQFF.

This clonotype came up many times. The chain employs TRBV6-5 and TRBJ2-7; D might be TRBD2 (6 bases). V was shortened by 2 bases and J by 3 bases, with 11 bases between the two germline ends. Germline loops: CDR1 MNHEY, CDR2 SVGAGI. CDR3 size: 14 residues. The CDR3 here is CASSYNRESYEQYF. The CDR3, as DNA: TGTGCCAGCAGTTACAATCGGGAGAGCTACGAGCAGTACTTC.

At least ten counts were recorded for this clonotype. This chain joins TRBV20-1 and TRBJ2-3, with D tentatively TRBD2 (6 bases). Germline assignment: CDR1 DFQATT and CDR2 SNEGSKA (reference sequence). Trimming cost V 1 base and J 2 bases, with 16 bases left between them. This CDR3 region has 16 residues. The CDR3, as DNA: TGCAGTGCTAGAGCCCCGGGTAGCGGAGTCACAGATACGCAGTATTTT. Protein sequence: CSARAPGSGVTDTQYF.

Many counts were recorded for this clonotype. V and J are TRBV5-1 and TRBJ1-5, with a possible D match to TRBD1 (6 bases). Germline CDR1 reads SGHRS; CDR2 reads YFSETQ. The CDR3 contains 14 residues. The V gene lost 2 bases and the J gene lost 6 bases, with 12 bases spanning the gap. For the CDR3, the DNA is TGCGCCAGCAGCTTTGGGGGGGCGGGTCAGCCCCAGCATTTT. It codes for CASSFGGAGQPQHF.

This clonotype has at least ten counts. The V and J genes are TRBV28 and TRBJ2-7; maybe TRBD1 (5 bases). The germline gives CDR1 MDHEN, CDR2 SYDVKM. The CDR3 length is 13 residues. Trimming removed 6 bases at V and 0 bases at J, with 9 bases between. The chain's CDR3 is CASSRQLSYEQYF. DNA of the CDR3: TGTGCCAGCAGCCGACAGCTCTCCTACGAGCAGTACTTC.

At least ten counts were recorded for this clonotype. CDR3 residues: CASSPQGRVDQPQHF. The CDR3 coding sequence is TGTGCCAGCAGCCCCCAGGGGAGAGTGGATCAGCCCCAGCATTTT. The V gene is TRBV3-1, the J gene TRBJ1-5, with TRBD1 as a possible D gene (6 bases). Trimming took off 4 bases at V and 5 bases at J, with 15 bases between the two ends. There are 15 residues in the CDR3. Germline CDR1 reads LGHDT; CDR2 reads YNNKEL (reference sequence).

This clonotype was seen ten or more times. The chain links TRBV2 to TRBJ2-3; no clear D. Trimming took off 4 bases at V and 2 bases at J, with 10 bases between the two ends. The CDR3 is 14 residues long. Germline V lookup: CDR1 SNHLY, CDR2 FYNNEI. The CDR3 DNA reads TGTGCCAGCAGTGCTGGGCAGGCCACAGATACGCAGTATTTT. Translated, it gives CASSAGQATDTQYF.

This clonotype was counted ten times or more. CDR3 sequence: CASGGRGRGEQYF. The CDR3, as DNA: TGTGCCAGCGGCGGCAGGGGCAGAGGCGAGCAGTACTTC. The chain has TRBV3-1 and TRBJ2-7; D possibly corresponds to TRBD1 (6 bases). V lost 8 bases and J 6 bases, leaving 17 bases between the germline ends. Germline CDR1 reads LGHDT; CDR2 reads YNNKEL (reference sequence). There are 13 residues in the CDR3.

In its sample, this clonotype was seen many times. V and J are TRBV19 and TRBJ2-7; D may be TRBD2 (5 bases). Germline V gene sequence: CDR1 LNHDA, CDR2 SQIVND (reference sequence). The V end lost 6 bases, the J end lost 2 bases, and 20 bases lay between the germline ends. The CDR3 runs to 16 residues. The CDR3 nucleotides are TGTGCCAGTAGCCGAGGTGGGAGAGGGTTCCCCTACGAGCAGTACTTC. Translation: CASSRGGRGFPYEQYF.

This clonotype was detected many times. The J gene is TRBJ1-2, the V gene TRBV12-3 or TRBV12-4; the D gene is possibly TRBD1 (5 bases). The CDR3 loop spans 15 amino acids. Trimming took 5 bases from V and 0 from J, leaving 13 bases between them. The CDR3 loop reads CASSPGRRSNYGYTF. The CDR3 DNA follows: TGTGCCAGCAGTCCGGGGCGGCGATCTAACTATGGCTACACCTTC.

The rearrangement joins TRBV7-9 to TRBJ1-1; D gene ambiguous. Germline CDR1 reads SEHNR; CDR2 reads FQNEAQ (reference sequence). V lost 5 bases and J 4 bases, leaving 5 bases between the germline ends. The CDR3 runs to 11 residues. In DNA, the CDR3 is TGTGCCAGCAGCGCACCCACTGAAGCTTTCTTT. Amino acid sequence: CASSAPTEAFF. Full variable domain (rest looked up from reference TRBV7-9 and TRBJ1-1): DTGVSQNPRHKITKRGQNVTFRCDPISEHNRLYWYRQTLGQGPEFLTYFQNEAQLEKSRLLSDRFSAERPKGSFSTLEIQRTEQGDSAMYLCASSAPTEAFFGQGTRLTVV.

In this sample, this clonotype turned up a few times. This chain's CDR3 is CASKTGGAPDTEAFF. The CDR3 DNA reads TGTGCCAGTAAGACAGGGGGCGCCCCGGACACTGAAGCTTTCTTT. The chain joins TRBV19 to TRBJ1-1, with TRBD1 matching over 10 bases. CDR1 is LNHDA, CDR2 SQIVND, per germline (reference sequence). CDR3 size: 15 residues. V gave up 7 bases and J gave up 3 bases; unmatched junction bases: 8. Filled out from reference TRBV19 and TRBJ1-1, the complete variable domain reads DGGITQSPKYLFRKEGQNVTLSCEQNLNHDAMYWYRQDPGQGLRLIYYSQIVNDFQKGDIAEGYSVSREKKESFPLTVTSAQKNPTAFYLCASKTGGAPDTEAFFGQGTRLTVV.

This clonotype was recorded many times. The chain recombines TRBV28 with TRBJ1-1; maybe TRBD1 (5 bases). The V gene lost 5 bases and the J gene lost 8 bases, with 21 bases spanning the gap. In germline, CDR1 is MDHEN, CDR2 SYDVKM. This CDR3 is 15 amino acids long. The CDR3 DNA sequence: TGTGCCAGCAGTCCGCGGAAGGGGAAGAGGGGCGAAGCTTTCTTT. This gives the protein CASSPRKGKRGEAFF.